A single sample gave rise to the 9 T cell receptor beta chains below, sequenced in a study of T cell responses to AZD1222 COVID-19 vaccine. The repertoire was sequenced with immunoSEQ multiplex PCR; TCRdb's copy has only in-frame clones and lacks some. The sample lists about 140,000 clones, about 89% occurring once. Sequenced material: peripheral blood, taken on day 0 of AZD1222 vaccination. All receptors come from an adult in good health.

The genes are TRBV2 and TRBJ1-2, with a tentative D call TRBD1 (5 bases). Germline assignment: CDR1 SNHLY and CDR2 FYNNEI. The CDR3 totals 12 residues. V was cut by 4 bases and J by 2 bases, with 5 bases left in between. The CDR3 bases are TGTGCCAGCAGTGGACAGAACTATGGCTACACCTTC. Protein product: CASSGQNYGYTF.

The chain has TRBV9 and TRBJ2-2, with a tentative D call TRBD2 (6 bases). This CDR3 has 17 residues. The V and J ends lost 2 bases and 4 bases respectively, with 18 bases between them. The V gene's germline CDR1 is SGDLS and CDR2 YYNGEE. CDR3 loop: CASSVSGTAHVTGELFF. The CDR3 nucleotides read TGTGCCAGCAGCGTGTCCGGGACTGCGCACGTCACCGGGGAGCTGTTTTTT.

This sequence joins TRBV7-2 and TRBJ2-5; TRBD2 aligns across 10 bases. The CDR3 consists of 18 residues. CDR1 is SGHTA and CDR2 is FQGNSA in the germline V gene. V trimming: 5 bases; J trimming: 5 bases; junction bases outside the gene matches: 17. The CDR3 coding sequence is TGTGCCAGCAGCCACCGGTCGGCTAGCGGGGGCCCTCGGGAGACCCAGTACTTC. It encodes CASSHRSASGGPRETQYF.

The chain links TRBV6-5 to TRBJ1-6; no clear D. The CDR3 has 15 amino acids. Trimming left V 6 bases short and J 14 bases short, with 23 bases between. Looked up from germline, CDR1 is MNHEY and CDR2 is SVGAGI. Here the CDR3 DNA reads TGTGCCAGCAGCAGAAATGACGGAGAAATGCAAACCCTCCACTTT. Its protein is CASSRNDGEMQTLHF.

This clone has just one count. This chain joins TRBV27 and TRBJ2-7; D unclear. V was shortened by 2 bases and J by 4 bases, with 3 bases between the two germline ends. CDR3 length equals 11 residues. Germline V gene data show CDR1 as MNHEY and CDR2 as SMNVEV (reference sequence). The CDR3 sequence: CASSLGYEQYF. As DNA, the CDR3 is TGTGCCAGCAGTTTAGGGTACGAGCAGTACTTC.

J is TRBJ1-2 and V is TRBV3-1 (or the pseudogene TRBV3-2); D unclear. Germline-derived CDR1 and CDR2 are LGHDT and YNNKEL (reference sequence). This CDR3 is 14 amino acids long. Trimming stripped 4 bases from V and 1 base from J, with 10 bases between. The CDR3 DNA sequence: TGTGCCAGCAGCCCCTTCAAGGGTAACTATGGCTACACCTTC. Protein: CASSPFKGNYGYTF.

CDR3 protein: CASSSHAPGTGKDTQYF. Written as DNA, the CDR3 is TGTGCCAGCAGCTCCCATGCCCCGGGGACAGGGAAAGATACGCAGTATTTT. This chain joins TRBV7-8 and TRBJ2-3, with 9 nucleotides matching TRBD1. CDR1 and CDR2 from the germline V gene are SGHVS and FQNEAQ. V shed 4 bases and J 5 bases; nucleotides not matched to a gene: 13. The CDR3 sequence is 17 residues long.

The gene calls are TRBV5-1 and TRBJ2-2; D tentatively fits TRBD1 or TRBD2 (5 bases each). The CDR3 has 16 residues. Germline loops: CDR1 SGHRS, CDR2 YFSETQ. Deletions cut 0 bases from V and 4 bases from J, with 13 bases between. CDR3 protein: CASSLDAGSLTGELFF. Written as DNA, the CDR3 is TGCGCCAGCAGCTTGGATGCAGGGAGTCTCACCGGGGAGCTGTTTTTT. Full variable domain (outside the CDR3, taken from reference TRBV5-1 and TRBJ2-2): KAGVTQTPRYLIKTRGQQVTLSCSPISGHRSVSWYQQTPGQGLQFLFEYFSETQRNKGNFPGRFSGRQFSNSRSEMNVSTLELGDSALYLCASSLDAGSLTGELFFGEGSRLTVL.

The chain carries TRBV4-1 and TRBJ1-2; a weak D match, TRBD1 (5 bases). Germline values: CDR1 MGHRA, CDR2 YSYEKL. With 0 bases removed from V and 0 bases from J, the gap between germline ends came to 8 bases. CDR3 length: 15 amino acids. This CDR3 is CASSQDWGPNYGYTF. The DNA of the CDR3 is TGCGCCAGCAGCCAAGATTGGGGCCCTAACTATGGCTACACCTTC.